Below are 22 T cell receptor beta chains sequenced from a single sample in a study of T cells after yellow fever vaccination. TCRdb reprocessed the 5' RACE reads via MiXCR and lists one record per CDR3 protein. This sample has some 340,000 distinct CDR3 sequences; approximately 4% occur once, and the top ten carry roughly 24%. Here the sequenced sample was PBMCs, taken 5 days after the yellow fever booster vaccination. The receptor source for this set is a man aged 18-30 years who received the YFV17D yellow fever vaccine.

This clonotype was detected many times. For the CDR3, the DNA is TGTGCCAGCAGTGAAGCTAAACGGAACTATGGCTACACCTTC. This gives the protein CASSEAKRNYGYTF. This sequence joins TRBV2 and TRBJ1-2; no reliable D call. The CDR3 consists of 14 residues. V was clipped by 0 bases and J by 2 bases, with 7 bases between them. CDR1 is SNHLY and CDR2 is FYNNEI in the germline V gene. The entire variable domain, with the rest obtained from reference TRBV2 and TRBJ1-2, is as follows: EPEVTQTPSHQVTQMGQEVILRCVPISNHLYFYWYRQILGQKVEFLVSFYNNEISEKSEIFDDQFSVERPDGSNFTLKIRSTKLEDSAMYFCASSEAKRNYGYTFGSGTRLTVV.

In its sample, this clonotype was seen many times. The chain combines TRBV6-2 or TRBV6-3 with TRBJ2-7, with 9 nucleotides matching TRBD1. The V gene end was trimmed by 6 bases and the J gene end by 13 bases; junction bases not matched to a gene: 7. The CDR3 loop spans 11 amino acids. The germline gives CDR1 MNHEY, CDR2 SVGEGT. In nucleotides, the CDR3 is TGTGCCAGCAGGACCGGGACAGGGCTCTACGTC. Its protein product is CASRTGTGLYV.

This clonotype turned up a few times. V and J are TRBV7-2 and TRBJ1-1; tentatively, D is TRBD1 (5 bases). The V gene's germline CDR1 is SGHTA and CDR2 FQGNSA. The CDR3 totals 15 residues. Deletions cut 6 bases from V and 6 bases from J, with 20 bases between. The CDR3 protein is CASRPTPGEGAEAFF. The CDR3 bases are TGTGCCAGCAGGCCGACTCCGGGGGAGGGAGCTGAAGCTTTCTTT.

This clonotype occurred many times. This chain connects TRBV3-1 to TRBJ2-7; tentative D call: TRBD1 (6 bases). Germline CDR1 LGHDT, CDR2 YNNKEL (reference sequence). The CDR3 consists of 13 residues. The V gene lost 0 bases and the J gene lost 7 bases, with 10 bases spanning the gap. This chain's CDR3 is CASSQDDRIEQYF. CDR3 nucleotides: TGTGCCAGCAGCCAAGACGACAGGATTGAGCAGTACTTC.

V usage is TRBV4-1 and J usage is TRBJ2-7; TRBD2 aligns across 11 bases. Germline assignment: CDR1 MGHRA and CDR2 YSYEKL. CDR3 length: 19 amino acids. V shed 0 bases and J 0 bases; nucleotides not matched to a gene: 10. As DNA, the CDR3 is TGCGCCAGCAGCCAAGATCCTCCCACTAGCGGGGGTTACTCCTACGAGCAGTACTTC. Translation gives CASSQDPPTSGGYSYEQYF.

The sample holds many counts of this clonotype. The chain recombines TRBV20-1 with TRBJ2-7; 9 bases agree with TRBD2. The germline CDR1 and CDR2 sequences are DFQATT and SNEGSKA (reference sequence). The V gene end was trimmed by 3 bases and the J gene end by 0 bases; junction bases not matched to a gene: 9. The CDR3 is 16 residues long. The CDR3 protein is CSASGTLAGHSYEQYV. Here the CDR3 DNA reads TGCAGTGCTAGTGGGACGCTAGCGGGGCACTCCTACGAGCAGTACGTC.

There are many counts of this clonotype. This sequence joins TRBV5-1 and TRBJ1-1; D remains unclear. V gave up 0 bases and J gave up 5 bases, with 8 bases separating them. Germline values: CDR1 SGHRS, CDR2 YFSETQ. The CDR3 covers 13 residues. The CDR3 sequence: CASSLVERTEAFF. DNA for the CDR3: TGCGCCAGCAGCTTGGTCGAGAGGACTGAAGCTTTCTTT. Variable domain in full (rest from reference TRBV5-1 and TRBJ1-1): KAGVTQTPRYLIKTRGQQVTLSCSPISGHRSVSWYQQTPGQGLQFLFEYFSETQRNKGNFPGRFSGRQFSNSRSEMNVSTLELGDSALYLCASSLVERTEAFFGQGTRLTVV.

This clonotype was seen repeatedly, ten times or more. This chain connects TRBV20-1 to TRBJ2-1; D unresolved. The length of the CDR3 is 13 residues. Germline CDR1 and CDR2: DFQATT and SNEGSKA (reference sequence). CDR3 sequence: CNAGRIGINEQFF. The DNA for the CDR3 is TGCAACGCTGGACGGATCGGAATCAATGAGCAGTTCTTC.

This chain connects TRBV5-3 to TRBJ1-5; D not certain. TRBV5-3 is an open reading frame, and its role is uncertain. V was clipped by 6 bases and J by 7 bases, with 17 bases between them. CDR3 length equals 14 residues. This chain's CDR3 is CARTPRIGGQPQHF. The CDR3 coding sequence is TGTGCCAGAACGCCCCGGATCGGAGGACAGCCCCAGCATTTT.

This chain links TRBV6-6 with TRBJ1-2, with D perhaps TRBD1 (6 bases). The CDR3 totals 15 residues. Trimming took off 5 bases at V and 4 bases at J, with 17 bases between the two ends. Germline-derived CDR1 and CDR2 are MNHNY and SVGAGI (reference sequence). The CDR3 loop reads CASSNPGTQLYGYTF. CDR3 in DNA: TGTGCCAGCAGTAACCCCGGGACACAACTCTATGGCTACACCTTC.

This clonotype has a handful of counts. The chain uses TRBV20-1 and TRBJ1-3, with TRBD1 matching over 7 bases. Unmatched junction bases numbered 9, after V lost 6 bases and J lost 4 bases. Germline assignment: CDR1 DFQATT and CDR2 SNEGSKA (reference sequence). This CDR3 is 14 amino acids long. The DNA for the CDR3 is TGCAGTGCCCCCGTGACAGGGACAGGAAACACCATATATTTT. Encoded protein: CSAPVTGTGNTIYF.

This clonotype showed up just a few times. CDR3 residues: CASTRGPTFSSYNEQFF. The DNA for the CDR3 is TGTGCCAGCACAAGGGGGCCAACTTTTAGCTCCTACAATGAGCAGTTCTTC. This chain links TRBV12-3 or TRBV12-4 with TRBJ2-1, with TRBD1 identical over 7 bases. The junction had 12 bases not matched to a gene; V was cut back by 7 bases and J by 0 bases. The CDR3 sequence is 17 residues long.

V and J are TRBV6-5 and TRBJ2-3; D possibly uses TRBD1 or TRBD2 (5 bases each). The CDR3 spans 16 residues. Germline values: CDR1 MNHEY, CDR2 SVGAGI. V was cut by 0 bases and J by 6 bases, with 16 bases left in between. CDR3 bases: TGTGCCAGCAGTTACTCTGGGCCTCGACGGGGCGATACGCAGTATTTT. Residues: CASSYSGPRRGDTQYF.

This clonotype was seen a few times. For the CDR3, the DNA is TGTGCCAGCAGTTGGGCCGGGACACCGAACACTGAAGCTTTCTTT. Its translation is CASSWAGTPNTEAFF. The rearrangement links TRBV6-2 or TRBV6-3 to TRBJ1-1, with TRBD1 as a possible D gene (6 bases). CDR1 and CDR2 from the germline V gene are MNHEY and SVGEGT. The CDR3 length is 15 residues. V lost 4 bases and J 1 base, leaving 13 bases between the germline ends.

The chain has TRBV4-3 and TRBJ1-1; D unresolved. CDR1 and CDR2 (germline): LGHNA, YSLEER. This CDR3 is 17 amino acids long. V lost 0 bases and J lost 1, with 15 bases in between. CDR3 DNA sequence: TGCGCCAGCAGCCAAGATAGGATAGGTGTATCGAACACTGAAGCTTTCTTT. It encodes CASSQDRIGVSNTEAFF.

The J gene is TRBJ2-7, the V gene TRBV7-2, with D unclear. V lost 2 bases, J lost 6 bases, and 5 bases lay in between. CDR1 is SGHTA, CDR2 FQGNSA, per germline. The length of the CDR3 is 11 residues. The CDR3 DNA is TGTGCCAGCAGCTTATACCTCGAGCAGTACTTC. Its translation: CASSLYLEQYF.

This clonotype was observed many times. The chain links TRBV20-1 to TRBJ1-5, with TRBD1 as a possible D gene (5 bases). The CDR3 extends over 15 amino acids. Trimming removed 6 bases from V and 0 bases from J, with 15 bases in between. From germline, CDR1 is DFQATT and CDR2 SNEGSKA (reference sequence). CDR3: CSAIDSLYSNQPQHF. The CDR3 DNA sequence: TGCAGTGCGATCGACAGCCTCTATAGCAATCAGCCCCAGCATTTT.

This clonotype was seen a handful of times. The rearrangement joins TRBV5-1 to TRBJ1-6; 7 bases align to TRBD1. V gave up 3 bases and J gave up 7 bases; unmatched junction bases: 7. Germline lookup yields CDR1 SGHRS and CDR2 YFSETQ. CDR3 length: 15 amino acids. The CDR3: CASSYRGLLNSPLHF. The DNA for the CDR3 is TGCGCCAGCAGCTACAGGGGTCTCTTGAATTCACCCCTCCACTTT.

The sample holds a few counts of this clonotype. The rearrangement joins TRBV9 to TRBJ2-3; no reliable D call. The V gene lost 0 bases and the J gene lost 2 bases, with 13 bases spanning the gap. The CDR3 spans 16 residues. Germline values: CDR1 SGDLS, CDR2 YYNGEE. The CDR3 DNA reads TGTGCCAGCAGCGTAGGGGCAGTGGATTTCACAGATACGCAGTATTTT. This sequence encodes CASSVGAVDFTDTQYF.

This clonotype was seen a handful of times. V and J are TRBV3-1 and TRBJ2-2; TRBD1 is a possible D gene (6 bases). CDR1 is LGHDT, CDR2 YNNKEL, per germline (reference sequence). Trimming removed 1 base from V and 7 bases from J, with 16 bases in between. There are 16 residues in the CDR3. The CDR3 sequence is CASSQGADSLDGELFF. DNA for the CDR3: TGTGCCAGCAGCCAAGGCGCGGACAGTTTAGACGGGGAGCTGTTTTTT.

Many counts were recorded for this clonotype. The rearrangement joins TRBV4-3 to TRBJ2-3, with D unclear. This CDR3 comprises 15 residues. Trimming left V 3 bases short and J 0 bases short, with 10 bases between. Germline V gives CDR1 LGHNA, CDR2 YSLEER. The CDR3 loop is CASSQSGFSTDTQYF. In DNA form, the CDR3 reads TGCGCCAGCAGCCAGTCCGGGTTTAGCACAGATACGCAGTATTTT.

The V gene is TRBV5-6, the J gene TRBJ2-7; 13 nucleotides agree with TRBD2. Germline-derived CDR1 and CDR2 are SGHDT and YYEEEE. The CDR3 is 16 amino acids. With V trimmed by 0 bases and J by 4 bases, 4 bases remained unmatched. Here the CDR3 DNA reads TGTGCCAGCAGCTTGGGACTAGCGGGGGGACCTTACGAGCAGTACTTC. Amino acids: CASSLGLAGGPYEQYF. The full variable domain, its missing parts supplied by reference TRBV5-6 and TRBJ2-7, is DAGVTQSPTHLIKTRGQQVTLRCSPKSGHDTVSWYQQALGQGPQFIFQYYEEEERQRGNFPDRFSGHQFPNYSSELNVNALLLGDSALYLCASSLGLAGGPYEQYFGPGTRLTVT.